The sequence of this TCR beta chain was determined in a study of beta chain features in type 1 diabetes. Since all of the isolated RNA was reverse transcribed, expressed TCRB transcripts were what got sequenced. Here immunoSEQ multiplex PCR was the method, and the copy in TCRdb shows in-frame clones only, minus some. Of some 240,000 clones listed, around 9.9% are singletons. The specimen sequenced was central memory CD4+ T cells from blood. The receptor was derived from a man younger than 35 in good health.

CDR3: CASSQAGGQSNQPQHF. CDR3 coding DNA: TGTGCCAGCAGCCAAGCGGGGGGACAGTCAAACCAGCCCCAGCATTTT. The chain couples TRBV4-2 to TRBJ1-5, with TRBD1 identical over 7 bases. The CDR3 runs to 16 residues. Germline V lookup: CDR1 LGHNA, CDR2 YNFKEQ. Trimming removed 1 base from V and 7 bases from J; junction bases left unmatched: 10.